This is a list of T cell receptor beta chains from one sample in a study of T cells in Graves' hyperthyroidism and ophthalmopathy. TCRdb reanalysed the multiplex PCR reads using MiXCR and keeps one entry per CDR3 protein. The sample contains roughly 570,000 distinct CDR3 sequences, just over 45% of which appear only once. Sequenced input: peripheral blood or thyroid tissue (not recorded which). These receptors all stem from a woman aged 18-29 years with Graves' hyperthyroidism. Both conserved end residues are part of each CDR3. D genes are given only for firm matches. Part of the rows lack a size; the others show once, few, many or a class for expanded clones.

v_call	d_call	j_call	clone_size	cdr3_aa	cdr3_nt
TRBV7-9	-	TRBJ1-1	-	CASSRGGRDAEAFF	TGCGCCAGCAGCCGGGGGGGAAGGGACGCTGAAGCTTTCTTT
TRBV15	-	TRBJ2-7	-	CASSIYLCSAEGAGRNEQYF	-
TRBV2	-	TRBJ2-3	-	CASSPPRVKQYF	TGTGCCAGCTCTCCACCGCGGGTGAAGCAGTATTTT
TRBV20-1	-	TRBJ2-3	-	CSGFWAIGTDTQYF	TGCAGTGGATTTTGGGCAATCGGCACAGATACGCAGTATTTT
TRBV6-5	-	TRBJ1-1	many	CASRPPRATEAFF	TGTGCCAGCAGGCCACCCAGGGCCACTGAAGCTTTCTTT
TRBV7-2	TRBD2	TRBJ2-7	-	CAGSLTGGSYEQYF	TGTGCCGGCAGCTTAACCGGGGGGAGCTACGAGCAGTACTTC
TRBV6-5	-	TRBJ1-2	many	CASRGGTYYGYTF	TGTGCCAGCAGAGGAGGGACTTACTATGGCTACACCTTC
TRBV12-3/TRBV12-4	-	TRBJ1-5	-	CASTREGDTSQPQHF	TGTGCCAGCACCCGTGAGGGGGACACATCTCAGCCCCAGCATTTT
TRBV29-1	TRBD1	TRBJ2-7	many	CSVGTGVYEQYF	TGCAGCGTTGGGACAGGGGTCTACGAGCAGTACTTC
TRBV30	-	TRBJ1-2	many	CAWSVVGVRYGYTF	TGTGCCTGGAGTGTAGTCGGGGTGAGGTATGGCTACACCTTC
TRBV2	-	TRBJ1-1	-	CASLEGLRSTEAFF	TGTGCCAGCTTGGAAGGGCTCAGGTCCACTGAAGCTTTCTTT
TRBV25-1	-	TRBJ1-2	many	CASITANYGYTF	TGTGCCAGCATAACAGCGAACTATGGCTACACCTTC
TRBV15	-	TRBJ1-4	many	CATSSEGSHNEKLFF	TGTGCCACCAGCAGCGAGGGTAGCCATAATGAAAAACTGTTTTTT
TRBV7-9	TRBD1	TRBJ2-2	once	CASSWTGYGTGELFF	TGTGCCAGCAGCTGGACAGGGTACGGCACCGGGGAGCTGTTTTTT
TRBV5-4	-	TRBJ2-2	-	CASSGRRPGELFF	TGTGCCAGCAGCGGGAGGCGGCCCGGGGAGCTGTTTTTT
TRBV27	-	TRBJ1-2	many	CASSLSPGTYGYTF	TGTGCCAGCAGTTTATCGCCAGGGACCTATGGCTACACCTTC
TRBV12-3/TRBV12-4	-	TRBJ2-5	many	CASSSAYLGETQYF	TGTGCCAGCAGTTCCGCATATCTGGGGGAGACCCAGTACTTC
TRBV10-1	-	TRBJ2-7	-	CASSGALYEQYF	TGCGCCAGCAGCGGGGCACTCTACGAGCAGTACTTC
TRBV24-1	TRBD2	TRBJ2-1	-	CATSGWGGLAGNNEQFF	TGTGCCACCAGTGGTTGGGGCGGGCTAGCGGGAAACAATGAGCAGTTCTTC
TRBV7-8	TRBD1	TRBJ1-5	-	CASSQEGAGGGKPQHF	TGTGCCAGCAGCCAAGAAGGGGCCGGAGGGGGCAAACCCCAGCATTTT
TRBV6-6	-	TRBJ2-6	many	CASSYSMGTGANVLTF	TGTGCCAGCAGTTACTCGATGGGGACGGGGGCCAACGTCCTGACTTTC
TRBV29-1	TRBD1	TRBJ1-5	many	CSVRDRAPDQPQHF	TGCAGCGTGAGGGACAGGGCCCCCGATCAGCCCCAGCATTTT
TRBV12-3/TRBV12-4	TRBD2	TRBJ2-7	many	CASSPVSSGIYEQYF	TGTGCCAGCAGTCCCGTAAGTAGCGGGATATACGAGCAGTACTTC
TRBV4-1	TRBD2	TRBJ2-1	-	CASSQMGLAGSSYNEQFF	TGCGCCAGCAGCCAAATGGGACTAGCGGGAAGCTCCTACAATGAGCAGTTCTTC
TRBV20-1	TRBD2	TRBJ2-3	-	CSAREAREHPDTQYF	TGCAGTGCTAGAGAGGCGCGGGAGCATCCAGATACGCAGTATTTT
TRBV7-6	-	TRBJ1-6	-	CASSLGGSPYNSPLHF	TGTGCCAGCAGCTTGGGAGGGAGTCCCTATAATTCACCCCTCCACTTT
TRBV7-8	-	TRBJ1-2	few	CASSPAEGGATGYTF	TGCGCCAGCAGCCCCGCCGAGGGGGGGGCGACTGGCTACACCTTC